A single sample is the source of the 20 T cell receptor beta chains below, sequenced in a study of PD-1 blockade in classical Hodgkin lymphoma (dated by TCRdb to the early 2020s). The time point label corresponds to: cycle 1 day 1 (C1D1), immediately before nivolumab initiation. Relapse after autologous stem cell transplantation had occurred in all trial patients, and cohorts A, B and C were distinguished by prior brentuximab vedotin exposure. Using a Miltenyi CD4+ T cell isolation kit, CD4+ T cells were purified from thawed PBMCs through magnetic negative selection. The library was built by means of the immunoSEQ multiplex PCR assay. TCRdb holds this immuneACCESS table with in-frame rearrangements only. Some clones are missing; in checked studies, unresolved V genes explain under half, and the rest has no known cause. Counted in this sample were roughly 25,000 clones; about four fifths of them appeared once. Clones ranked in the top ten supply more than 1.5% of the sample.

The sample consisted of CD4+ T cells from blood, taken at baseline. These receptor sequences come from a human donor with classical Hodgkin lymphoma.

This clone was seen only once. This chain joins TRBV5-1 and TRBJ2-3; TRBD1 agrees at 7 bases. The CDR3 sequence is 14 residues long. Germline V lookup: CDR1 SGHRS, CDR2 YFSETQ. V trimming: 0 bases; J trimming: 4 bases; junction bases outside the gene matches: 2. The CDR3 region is CASSLGQGADTQYF. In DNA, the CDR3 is TGCGCCAGCAGCTTGGGACAGGGAGCAGATACGCAGTATTTT. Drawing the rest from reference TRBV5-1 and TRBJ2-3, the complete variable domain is KAGVTQTPRYLIKTRGQQVTLSCSPISGHRSVSWYQQTPGQGLQFLFEYFSETQRNKGNFPGRFSGRQFSNSRSEMNVSTLELGDSALYLCASSLGQGADTQYFGPGTRLTVL.

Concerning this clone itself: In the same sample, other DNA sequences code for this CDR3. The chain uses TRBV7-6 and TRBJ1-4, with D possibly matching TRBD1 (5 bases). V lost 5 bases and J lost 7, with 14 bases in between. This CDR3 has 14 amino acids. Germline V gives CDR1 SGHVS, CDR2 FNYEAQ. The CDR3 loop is CASSPGQPGEKLFF. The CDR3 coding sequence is TGTGCCAGCAGCCCCGGACAACCAGGTGAAAAACTGTTTTTT.

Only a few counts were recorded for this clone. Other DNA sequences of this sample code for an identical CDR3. DNA for the CDR3: TGTGCCAGCAGTTCCGGGCCAAACACTGAAGCTTTCTTT. This gives the protein CASSSGPNTEAFF. The chain links TRBV7-2 to TRBJ1-1; D not resolved. Germline V gene sequence: CDR1 SGHTA, CDR2 FQGNSA. The V end lost 6 bases, the J end lost 2 bases, and 10 bases lay between the germline ends. The CDR3 runs 13 residues.

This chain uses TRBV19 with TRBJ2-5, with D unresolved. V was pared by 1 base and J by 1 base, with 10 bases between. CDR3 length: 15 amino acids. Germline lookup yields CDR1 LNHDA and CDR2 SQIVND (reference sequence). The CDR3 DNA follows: TGTGCCAGTAGTATAGGTCAGGCAGCCCAAGAGACCCAGTACTTC. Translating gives CASSIGQAAQETQYF.

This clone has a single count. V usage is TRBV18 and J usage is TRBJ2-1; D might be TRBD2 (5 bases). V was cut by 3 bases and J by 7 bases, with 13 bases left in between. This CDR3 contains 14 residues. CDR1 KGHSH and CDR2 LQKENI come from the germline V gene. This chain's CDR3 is CASSPGAPGNEQFF. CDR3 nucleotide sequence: TGTGCCAGCTCACCGGGAGCCCCGGGGAATGAGCAGTTCTTC.

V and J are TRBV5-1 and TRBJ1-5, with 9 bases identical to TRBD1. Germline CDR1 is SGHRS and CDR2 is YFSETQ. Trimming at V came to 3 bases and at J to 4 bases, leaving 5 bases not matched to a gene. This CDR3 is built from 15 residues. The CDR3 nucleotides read TGCGCCAGCAGCTGGGGGGGACAGGGAAATCAGCCCCAGCATTTT. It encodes CASSWGGQGNQPQHF.

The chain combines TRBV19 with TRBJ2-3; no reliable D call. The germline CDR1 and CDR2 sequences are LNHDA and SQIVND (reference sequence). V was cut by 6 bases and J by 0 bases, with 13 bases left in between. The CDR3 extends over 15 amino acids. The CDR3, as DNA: TGTGCCAGTAGCCTGACAAAAACTAGCACAGATACGCAGTATTTT. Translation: CASSLTKTSTDTQYF.

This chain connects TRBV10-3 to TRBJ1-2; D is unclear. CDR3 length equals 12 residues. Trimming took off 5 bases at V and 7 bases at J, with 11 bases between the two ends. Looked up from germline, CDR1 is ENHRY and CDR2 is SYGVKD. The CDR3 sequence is CAISLEGSGYTF. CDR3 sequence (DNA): TGTGCCATCAGTCTCGAGGGAAGTGGCTACACCTTC.

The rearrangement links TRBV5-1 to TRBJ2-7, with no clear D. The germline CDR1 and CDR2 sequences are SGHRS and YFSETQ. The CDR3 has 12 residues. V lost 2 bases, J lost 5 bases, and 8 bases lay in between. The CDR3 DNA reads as TGCGCCAGCAGCTTCGTGGGCGACGAGCAGTACTTC. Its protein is CASSFVGDEQYF.

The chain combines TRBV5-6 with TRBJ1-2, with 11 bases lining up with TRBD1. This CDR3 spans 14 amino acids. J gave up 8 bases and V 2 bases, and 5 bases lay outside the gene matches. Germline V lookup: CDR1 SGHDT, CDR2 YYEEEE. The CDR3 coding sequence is TGTGCCAGCAGCTTCGGACAGGGGGCATCGGGCTACACCTTC. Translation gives CASSFGQGASGYTF.

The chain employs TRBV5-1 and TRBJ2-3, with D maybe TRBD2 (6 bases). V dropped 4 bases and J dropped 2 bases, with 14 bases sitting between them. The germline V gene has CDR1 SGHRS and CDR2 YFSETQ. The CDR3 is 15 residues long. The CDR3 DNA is TGCGCCAGCAGCATCGGGACTGCCTACACAGATACGCAGTATTTT. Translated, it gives CASSIGTAYTDTQYF.

The CDR3 bases are TGTGCCAGCAGCCCAACGACTGCGAACACTGAAGCTTTCTTT. Encoded protein: CASSPTTANTEAFF. This sequence joins TRBV6-6 and TRBJ1-1; D is unresolved. CDR3 length equals 14 residues. V lost 6 bases and J 1 base, leaving 12 bases between the germline ends. Germline CDR1 and CDR2: MNHNY and SVGAGI (reference sequence).

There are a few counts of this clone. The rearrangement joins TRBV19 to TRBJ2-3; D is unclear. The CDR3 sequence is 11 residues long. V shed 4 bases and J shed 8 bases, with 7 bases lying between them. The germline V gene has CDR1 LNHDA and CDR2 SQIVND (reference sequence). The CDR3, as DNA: TGTGCCAGTAGTACGCAGGCTACGCAGTATTTT. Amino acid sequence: CASSTQATQYF.

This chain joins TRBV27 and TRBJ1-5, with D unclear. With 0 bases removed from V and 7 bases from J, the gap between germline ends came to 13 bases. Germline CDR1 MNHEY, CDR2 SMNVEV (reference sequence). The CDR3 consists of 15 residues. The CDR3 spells CASSLSYTGVQPQHF. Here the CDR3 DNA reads TGTGCCAGCAGTTTATCCTACACGGGAGTCCAGCCCCAGCATTTT.

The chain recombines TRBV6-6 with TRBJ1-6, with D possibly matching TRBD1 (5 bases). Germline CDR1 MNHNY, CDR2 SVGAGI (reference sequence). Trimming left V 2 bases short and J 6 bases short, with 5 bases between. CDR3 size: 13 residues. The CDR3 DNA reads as TGTGCCAGCAGTTACAGGGGTAATTCACCCCTCCACTTT. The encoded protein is CASSYRGNSPLHF.

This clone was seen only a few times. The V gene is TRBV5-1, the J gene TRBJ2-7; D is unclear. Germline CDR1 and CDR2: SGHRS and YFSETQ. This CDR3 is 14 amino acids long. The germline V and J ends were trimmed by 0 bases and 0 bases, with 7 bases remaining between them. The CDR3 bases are TGCGCCAGCAGCTTGGAGAGCCCCTCCTACGAGCAGTACTTC. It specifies CASSLESPSYEQYF.

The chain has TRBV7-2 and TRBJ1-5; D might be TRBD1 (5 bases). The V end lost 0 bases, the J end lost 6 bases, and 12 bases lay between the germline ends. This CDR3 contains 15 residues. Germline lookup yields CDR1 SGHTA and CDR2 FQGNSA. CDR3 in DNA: TGTGCCAGCAGCTTAGCGGGGGTCTACCCTCAGCCCCAGCATTTT. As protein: CASSLAGVYPQPQHF.

CDR3 sequence: CASSPLSGPRNTQYF. Here the CDR3 DNA reads TGTGCCAGCTCACCACTTTCCGGGCCGAGGAATACGCAGTATTTT. The chain links TRBV18 to TRBJ2-3; D uncertain. This CDR3 has 15 residues. Germline lookup yields CDR1 KGHSH and CDR2 LQKENI. Trimming took off 1 base at V and 7 bases at J, with 15 bases between the two ends.

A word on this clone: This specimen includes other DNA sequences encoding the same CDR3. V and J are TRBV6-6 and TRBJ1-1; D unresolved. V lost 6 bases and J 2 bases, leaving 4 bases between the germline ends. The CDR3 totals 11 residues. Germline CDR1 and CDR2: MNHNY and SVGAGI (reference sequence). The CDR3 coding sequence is TGTGCCAGCAGCCCCAACACTGAAGCTTTCTTT. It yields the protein CASSPNTEAFF.

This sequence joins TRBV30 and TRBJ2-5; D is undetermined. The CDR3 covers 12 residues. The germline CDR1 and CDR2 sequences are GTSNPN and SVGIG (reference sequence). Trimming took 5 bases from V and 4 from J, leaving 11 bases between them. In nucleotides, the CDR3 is TGTGCCTGGGGGGTGTACGGAGAGACCCAGTACTTC. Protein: CAWGVYGETQYF.